This entry concerns a single T cell receptor beta chain. What this receptor recognizes is not known. Within one base of it there is no much larger clone, and no base qualities were kept. The source of the sample is a study of cytomegalovirus exposure and HLA in healthy donors (dated by TCRdb to the late 2010s). Context from the whole study: According to a later analysis, the 120 or so validation repertoires were produced on the same platform as the 700 or so repertoires of the first cohort. The study was designed to test whether signatures of past pathogen exposure could be identified by cataloging public T cell receptors. A separate validation cohort of 90 to 150 different subjects was used in addition to the roughly 700-subject first cohort. To predict cytomegalovirus infection status, the study combined high-throughput TCR immunosequencing, statistical association of individual TCRs with disease status, and machine learning. Overall study results and their limits: In a later analysis, TCRs clustered in the first cohort were found to also tend to co-occur in the roughly 110 validation repertoires, with 90% to 95% of cluster scores above 0. The authors suggested that the approach could potentially be extended to other disease states and immunological phenotypes. The study listed 164 TCR beta chains as associated with cytomegalovirus. While some public TCRs were present in many individuals, most TCR sequences turned up only very rarely across donors. In both the original and validation cohorts, the classifier was reported to diagnose cytomegalovirus status with high specificity and sensitivity. A later analysis lacked HLA typing for the validation cohort, so it scored co-occurrence in that cohort across all 130 or so repertoires. A few of the identified cytomegalovirus-associated TCR beta chains were confirmed in vitro to be specific for cytomegalovirus antigens.

Library creation used the immunoSEQ multiplex PCR assay. Processing in the source paper ran as follows. A statistical classification framework was built to diagnose cytomegalovirus status from the catalog of TCR beta chain sequences. Not all clones reach the TCRdb copy of this immuneACCESS table, which keeps in-frame sequences only. Checked studies attribute under half of the gap to unresolved V genes and leave the rest unexplained. The V and J calls and clone size come from that table; D and trimming were worked out from the DNA. The sample contains more than 300,000 clones, 80% to 90% of them found a single time. The top ten hold around 0.84% of the sample. Germline trimming: 4 bases from V, 4 bases from J; junction bases outside gene matches: 2. The CDR3 numbers 14 residues from cysteine through phenylalanine. Only the CDR3 part of the read is kept: 42 bases, read in frame from the first base. CDR1 and CDR2 are drawn from the germline V gene (reference sequence): LNHDA, SQIVND.

Donors formed part of the validation cohort, which comprised 120 subjects and was distinct from the first cohort of 690 or so subjects. This sequence originates from a woman under 30 in good health and CMV-seronegative. Here the chain combines TRBV19 and TRBJ2-5; 11 of the junction bases match TRBD1. The sequencing input was PBMCs. The DNA sequence is as follows: TGTGCCAGTAGTAGGACAGGGGGCTCAGAGACCCAGTACTTC. This is translated as CASSRTGGSETQYF.